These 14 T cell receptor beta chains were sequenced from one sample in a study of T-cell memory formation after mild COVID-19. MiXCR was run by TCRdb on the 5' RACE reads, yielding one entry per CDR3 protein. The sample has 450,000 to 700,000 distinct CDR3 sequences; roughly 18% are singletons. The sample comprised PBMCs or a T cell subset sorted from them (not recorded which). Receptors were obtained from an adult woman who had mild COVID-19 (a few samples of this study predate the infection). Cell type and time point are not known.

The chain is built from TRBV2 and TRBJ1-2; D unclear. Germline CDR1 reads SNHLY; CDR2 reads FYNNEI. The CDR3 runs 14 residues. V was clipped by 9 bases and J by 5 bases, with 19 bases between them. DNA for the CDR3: TGTGCCAGAAACCTCCTGGAGGGAGCTTATGGCTACACCTTC. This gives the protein CARNLLEGAYGYTF.

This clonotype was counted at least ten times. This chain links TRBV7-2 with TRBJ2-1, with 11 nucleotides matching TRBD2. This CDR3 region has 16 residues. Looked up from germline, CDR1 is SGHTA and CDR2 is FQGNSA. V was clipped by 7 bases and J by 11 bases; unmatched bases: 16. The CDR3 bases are TGTGCCAGCACCCCAAGCCCGGGACTAGCGGCAATTAAGCAGTTCTTC. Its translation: CASTPSPGLAAIKQFF.

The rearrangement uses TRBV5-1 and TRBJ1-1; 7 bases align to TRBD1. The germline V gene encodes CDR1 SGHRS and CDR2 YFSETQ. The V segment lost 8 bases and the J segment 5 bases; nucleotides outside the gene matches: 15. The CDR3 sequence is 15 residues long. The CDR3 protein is CARSPPGGRGTEAFF. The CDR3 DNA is TGCGCCAGAAGCCCGCCAGGGGGGAGGGGGACTGAAGCTTTCTTT.

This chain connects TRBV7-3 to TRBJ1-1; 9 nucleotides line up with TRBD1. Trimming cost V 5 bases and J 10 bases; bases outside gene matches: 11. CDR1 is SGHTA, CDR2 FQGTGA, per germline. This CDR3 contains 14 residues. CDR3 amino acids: CASSARTGDGRAFF. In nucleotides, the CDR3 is TGTGCCAGCAGCGCCCGGACAGGGGACGGACGAGCTTTCTTT.

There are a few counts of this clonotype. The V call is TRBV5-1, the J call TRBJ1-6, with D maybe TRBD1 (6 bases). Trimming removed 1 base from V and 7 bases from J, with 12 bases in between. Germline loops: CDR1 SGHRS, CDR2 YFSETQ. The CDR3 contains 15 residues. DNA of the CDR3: TGCGCCAGCAGCTTGATGGGGGGCTCGAATTCACCCCTCCACTTT. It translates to CASSLMGGSNSPLHF.

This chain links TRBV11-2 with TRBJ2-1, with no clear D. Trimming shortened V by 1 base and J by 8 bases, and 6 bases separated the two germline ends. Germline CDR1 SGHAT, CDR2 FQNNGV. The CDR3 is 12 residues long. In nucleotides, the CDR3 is TGTGCCAGCAGCTTAGGGTGGGATGAGCAGTTCTTC. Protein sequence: CASSLGWDEQFF.

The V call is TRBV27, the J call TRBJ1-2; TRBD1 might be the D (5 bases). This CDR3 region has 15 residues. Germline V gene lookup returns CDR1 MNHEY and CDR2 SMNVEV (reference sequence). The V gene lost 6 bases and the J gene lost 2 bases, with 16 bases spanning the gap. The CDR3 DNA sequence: TGTGCCAGCAGGGGAACAGGAAAATCCAACTATGGCTACACCTTC. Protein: CASRGTGKSNYGYTF.

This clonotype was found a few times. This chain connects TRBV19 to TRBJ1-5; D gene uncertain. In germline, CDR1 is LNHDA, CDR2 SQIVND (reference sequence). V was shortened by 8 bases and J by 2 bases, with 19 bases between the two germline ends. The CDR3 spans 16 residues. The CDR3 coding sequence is TGTGCCAGTTCCCCCCATGGCCAGCTTGGCAATCAGCCCCAGCATTTT. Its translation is CASSPHGQLGNQPQHF.

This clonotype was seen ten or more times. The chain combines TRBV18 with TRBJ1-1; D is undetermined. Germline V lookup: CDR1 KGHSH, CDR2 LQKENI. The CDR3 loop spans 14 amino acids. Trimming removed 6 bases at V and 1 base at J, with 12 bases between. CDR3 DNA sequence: TGTGCCAGCTCCCCGATAAAGCGGAACACTGAAGCTTTCTTT. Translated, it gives CASSPIKRNTEAFF.

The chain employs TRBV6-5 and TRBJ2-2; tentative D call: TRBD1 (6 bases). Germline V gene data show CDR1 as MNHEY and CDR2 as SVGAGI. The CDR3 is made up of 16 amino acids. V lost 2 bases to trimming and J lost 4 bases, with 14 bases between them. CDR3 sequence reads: CASSYGQGTGTGELFF. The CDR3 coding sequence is TGTGCCAGCAGTTACGGGCAGGGGACGGGCACCGGGGAGCTGTTTTTT.

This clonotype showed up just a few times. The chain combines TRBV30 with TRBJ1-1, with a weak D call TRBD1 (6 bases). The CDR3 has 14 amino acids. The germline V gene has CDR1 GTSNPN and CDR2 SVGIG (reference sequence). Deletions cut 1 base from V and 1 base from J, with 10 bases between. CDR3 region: CAWSAGAWNTEAFF. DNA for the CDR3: TGTGCCTGGAGTGCAGGGGCCTGGAACACTGAAGCTTTCTTT.

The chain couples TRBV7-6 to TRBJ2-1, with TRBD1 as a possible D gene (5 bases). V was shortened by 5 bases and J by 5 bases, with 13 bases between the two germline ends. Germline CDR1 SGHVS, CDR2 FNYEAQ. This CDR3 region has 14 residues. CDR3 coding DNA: TGTGCCAGCAGCGCCAGGGAAGGCGACAATGAGCAGTTCTTC. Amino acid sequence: CASSAREGDNEQFF.

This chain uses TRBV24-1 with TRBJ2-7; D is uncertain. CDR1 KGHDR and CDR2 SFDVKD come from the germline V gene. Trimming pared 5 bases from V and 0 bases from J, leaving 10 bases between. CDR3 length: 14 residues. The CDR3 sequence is CATSGASSSYEQYF. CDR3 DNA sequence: TGTGCCACCAGTGGGGCTTCCAGCTCCTACGAGCAGTACTTC.

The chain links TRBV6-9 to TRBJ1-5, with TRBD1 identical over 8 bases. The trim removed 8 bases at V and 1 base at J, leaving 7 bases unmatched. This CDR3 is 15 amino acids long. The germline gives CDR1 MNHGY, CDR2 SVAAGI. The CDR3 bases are TGTGCCAGCCGAGGGGACAGGAGCAGCAATCAGCCCCAGCATTTT. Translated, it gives CASRGDRSSNQPQHF.